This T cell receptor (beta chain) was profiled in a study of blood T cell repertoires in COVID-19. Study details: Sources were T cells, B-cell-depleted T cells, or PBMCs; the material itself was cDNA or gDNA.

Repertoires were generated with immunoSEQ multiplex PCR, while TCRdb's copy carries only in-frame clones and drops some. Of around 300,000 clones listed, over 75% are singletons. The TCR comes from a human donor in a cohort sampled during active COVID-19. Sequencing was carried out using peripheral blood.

CDR3 nucleotide sequence: TGTGCCAGCCGGCGGGGGGCGAACACTGAAGCTTTCTTT. As protein: CASRRGANTEAFF. The chain combines TRBV12-3 or TRBV12-4 with TRBJ1-1, with D possibly matching TRBD1 (6 bases). V was shortened by 8 bases and J by 1 base, with 11 bases between the two germline ends. The CDR3 spans 13 residues.